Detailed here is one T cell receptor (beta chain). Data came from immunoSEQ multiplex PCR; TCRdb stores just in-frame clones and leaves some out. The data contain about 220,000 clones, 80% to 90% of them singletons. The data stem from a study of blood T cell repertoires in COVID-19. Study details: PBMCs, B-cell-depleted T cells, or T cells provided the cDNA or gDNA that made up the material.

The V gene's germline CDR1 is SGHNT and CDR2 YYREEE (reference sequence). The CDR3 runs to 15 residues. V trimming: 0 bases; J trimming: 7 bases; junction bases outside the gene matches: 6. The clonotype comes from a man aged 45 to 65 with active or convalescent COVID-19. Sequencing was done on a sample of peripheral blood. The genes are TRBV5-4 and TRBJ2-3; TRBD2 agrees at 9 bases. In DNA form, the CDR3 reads TGTGCCAGCAGCTTGGAGCAGCGGGAGGCCCATACGCAGTATTTT. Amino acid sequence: CASSLEQREAHTQYF. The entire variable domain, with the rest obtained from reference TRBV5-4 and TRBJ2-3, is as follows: ETGVTQSPTHLIKTRGQQVTLRCSSQSGHNTVSWYQQALGQGPQFIFQYYREEENGRGNFPPRFSGLQFPNYSSELNVNALELDDSALYLCASSLEQREAHTQYFGPGTRLTVL.